This entry concerns a single T cell receptor (beta chain). Deletions cut 2 bases from V and 5 bases from J, with 10 bases between. The germline V gene encodes CDR1 MNHNY and CDR2 SVGAGI (reference sequence). The CDR3 spans 13 residues. It was cDNA, reverse transcribed from extracted RNA, that served as the sequencing template. The repertoire was sequenced with immunoSEQ multiplex PCR; TCRdb's copy has only in-frame clones and lacks some. This table has around 140,000 clones, over 70% appearing once. These data originate in a study of CD8+ T cells in alopecia areata. The specimen was CD8+ T cells sorted from blood, collected at week 0. The TCR was taken from a human donor with alopecia areata. The genes are TRBV6-6 and TRBJ2-7, with a weak D call TRBD2 (6 bases). In DNA, the CDR3 is TGTGCCAGCAGTTACGGGGGGTCCGACGAGCAGTACTTC. Its protein product is CASSYGGSDEQYF.